The 22 T cell receptor beta chains below were found in one sample sequenced in a study of Ad26.COV2.S vaccination and SARS-CoV-2 variants. The data were produced by immunoSEQ multiplex PCR, yet TCRdb's version contains in-frame clones alone and is incomplete. The sample lists around 300,000 clones, almost 90% occurring once. The treatment denotes: over 15 received Ad26.COV2.S at low or high dose, single or two shots; about 5 received placebo; per-sample allocation not given. The samples date from day 63 after the first vaccine or placebo injection. This material consisted of peripheral blood, taken in a trial of Ad26.COV2.S vaccine versus placebo. These receptors originate from a person between 18 and 60 years old who received the Ad26.COV2.S COVID-19 vaccine or a placebo.

This chain joins TRBV21-1 and TRBJ1-1; TRBD1 is the table's D call, not checked against the DNA. TRBV21-1 is reported as a pseudogene. This CDR3 is 16 amino acids long. CDR3 nucleotide sequence: TGTGCCAGCAGCAAAGGTACAGGGGGTTTGAACACTGAAGCTTTCTTT. The encoded protein is CASSKGTGGLNTEAFF.

The gene calls are TRBV11-2 and TRBJ2-3; TRBD1 agrees at 8 bases. There are 18 residues in the CDR3. The V segment lost 1 base and the J segment 0 bases; nucleotides outside the gene matches: 9. The germline V gene encodes CDR1 SGHAT and CDR2 FQNNGV. This chain's CDR3 is CASSLVPTGELSTDTQYF. CDR3 coding DNA: TGTGCCAGCAGCTTAGTCCCGACAGGGGAACTTAGCACAGATACGCAGTATTTT. The full variable domain, in which reference TRBV11-2 and TRBJ2-3 provide the parts outside the CDR3, is EAGVAQSPRYKIIEKRQSVAFWCNPISGHATLYWYQQILGQGPKLLIQFQNNGVVDDSQLPKDRFSAERLKGVDSTLKIQPAKLEDSAVYLCASSLVPTGELSTDTQYFGPGTRLTVL.

Remarks on this clone: One end of the junction is discordant with germline, which a read error may explain. The CDR3 region has the DNA TGTGCCAGTAGCATAGCTGATAATTCACCCCTCCACTTT. It is translated as CASSIADNSPLHF. The chain recombines TRBV19 with TRBJ1-6; D remains ambiguous. CDR1 LNHDA and CDR2 SQIVND come from the germline V gene (reference sequence). The CDR3 is made up of 13 amino acids.

This chain uses TRBV11-3 with TRBJ1-1, with a tentative D call TRBD1 (6 bases). The germline CDR1 and CDR2 sequences are SGHNT and YENEEA. This CDR3 comprises 15 residues. V was clipped by 4 bases and J by 3 bases, with 15 bases between them. The CDR3 DNA reads as TGTGCCAGCAGCTCCATCGAGGGGGGGGACACTGAAGCTTTCTTT. Amino acids: CASSSIEGGDTEAFF.

This clone showed up just a few times. The genes are TRBV3-1 (or the pseudogene TRBV3-2) and TRBJ1-3; D remains ambiguous. This CDR3 has 13 residues. Germline values: CDR1 LGHDT, CDR2 YNNKEL (reference sequence). V shed 3 bases and J shed 7 bases, with 10 bases lying between them. The CDR3 sequence: CASSQGALNTIYF. The CDR3 DNA sequence: TGTGCCAGCAGCCAGGGAGCATTGAACACCATATATTTT.

The chain couples TRBV2 to TRBJ1-1; no definite D call. In germline, CDR1 is SNHLY, CDR2 FYNNEI. V shed 9 bases and J shed 4 bases, with 15 bases lying between them. This CDR3 contains 13 residues. The CDR3 spells CASPPGWVTEAFF. The DNA of the CDR3 is TGTGCCAGTCCGCCGGGCTGGGTCACTGAAGCTTTCTTT.

The chain couples TRBV10-3 to TRBJ1-5, with 9 bases lining up with TRBD1. CDR3 size: 14 residues. Germline V gene sequence: CDR1 ENHRY, CDR2 SYGVKD. V dropped 6 bases and J dropped 6; count of bases not matched to a gene: 6. Written as DNA, the CDR3 is TGTGCCATCAGCTGGACAGGGGAAGGTCAGCCCCAGCATTTT. Translating gives CAISWTGEGQPQHF.

The chain has TRBV28 and TRBJ1-5; perhaps TRBD1 as D (5 bases). Germline V CDR1 and CDR2: MDHEN, SYDVKM. CDR3 size: 18 residues. V lost 3 bases and J lost 0, with 18 bases in between. The CDR3 sequence: CASSFPQDSSYSNQPQHF. CDR3 nucleotide sequence: TGTGCCAGCAGTTTCCCACAAGACAGCAGCTATAGCAATCAGCCCCAGCATTTT. Looking up the rest from reference TRBV28 and TRBJ1-5 gives the full variable domain: DVKVTQSSRYLVKRTGEKVFLECVQDMDHENMFWYRQDPGLGLRLIYFSYDVKMKEKGDIPEGYSVSREKKERFSLILESASTNQTSMYLCASSFPQDSSYSNQPQHFGDGTRLSIL.

CDR3 loop: CASTLGVNQPQHF. For the CDR3, the DNA is TGTGCCAGCACCCTGGGGGTTAATCAGCCCCAGCATTTT. The chain is built from TRBV28 and TRBJ1-5; tentative D call: TRBD1 (5 bases). V shed 7 bases and J shed 4 bases, with 11 bases lying between them. Germline V gene sequence: CDR1 MDHEN, CDR2 SYDVKM. The CDR3 has 13 residues.

V and J are TRBV18 and TRBJ1-5; 7 nucleotides match TRBD1. V lost 3 bases to trimming and J lost 6 bases; unmatched junction nucleotides: 5. Germline assignment: CDR1 KGHSH and CDR2 LQKENI. The CDR3 has 14 residues. DNA of the CDR3: TGTGCCAGCTCACCCCAGGGGGAGGCTCAGCCCCAGCATTTT. It yields the protein CASSPQGEAQPQHF.

The gene calls are TRBV2 and TRBJ2-2, with no clear D. Trimming pared 8 bases from V and 4 bases from J, leaving 14 bases between. The CDR3 is 14 residues long. The germline V gene encodes CDR1 SNHLY and CDR2 FYNNEI. The CDR3 DNA reads TGTGCCAGCGGGCTCACTCACACCACCGGGGAGCTGTTTTTT. It translates to CASGLTHTTGELFF.

V and J are TRBV27 and TRBJ2-2, with 10 bases identical to TRBD2. J was trimmed by 2 bases and V by 3 bases; bases with no gene match: 3. The CDR3 is 16 amino acids. CDR1 is MNHEY, CDR2 SMNVEV, per germline (reference sequence). CDR3 loop: CASSFLAGVNTGELFF. CDR3 nucleotides: TGTGCCAGCAGTTTCCTAGCGGGGGTTAACACCGGGGAGCTGTTTTTT.

This chain joins TRBV5-5 and TRBJ2-3; maybe TRBD2 (5 bases). Deletions cut 2 bases from V and 1 base from J, with 11 bases between. The germline CDR1 and CDR2 sequences are SGHKS and YYEKEE (reference sequence). The CDR3 length is 15 residues. The CDR3 sequence is CASSFFDGGTDTQYF. The CDR3 DNA sequence: TGTGCCAGCAGCTTTTTTGACGGGGGCACAGATACGCAGTATTTT.

V gene TRBV7-6 combines with J gene TRBJ1-5; D is unclear. The germline V gene encodes CDR1 SGHVS and CDR2 FNYEAQ. The CDR3 is made up of 13 amino acids. Trimming removed 5 bases at V and 4 bases at J, with 9 bases between. The CDR3 nucleotides are TGTGCCAGCAGCCCCAATCTAAATCAGCCCCAGCATTTT. It codes for CASSPNLNQPQHF.

The V call is TRBV13, the J call TRBJ2-3, with no clear D. The germline gives CDR1 PRHDT, CDR2 FYEKMQ (reference sequence). The CDR3 loop spans 13 amino acids. Trimming removed 5 bases at V and 3 bases at J, with 9 bases between. The DNA of the CDR3 is TGTGCCAGCAGCGCGATAGCTACAGATACGCAGTATTTT. This sequence encodes CASSAIATDTQYF.

This chain joins TRBV6-4 and TRBJ2-5; D is possibly TRBD2 (8 bases). Germline loops: CDR1 MRHNA, CDR2 SNTAGT. This CDR3 comprises 18 residues. V was pared by 10 bases and J by 5 bases, with 32 bases between. The CDR3 is CAKIHPYGTESSGETQYF. The CDR3 DNA follows: TGTGCCAAAATCCACCCTTACGGGACAGAATCTAGCGGGGAGACCCAGTACTTC.

The J gene is TRBJ2-1, the V gene TRBV25-1; 7 bases align to TRBD2. CDR1 MGHDK and CDR2 SYGVNS come from the germline V gene. The CDR3 totals 14 residues. V trimming: 5 bases; J trimming: 6 bases; junction bases outside the gene matches: 7. The CDR3 loop is CASSLGEGSNEQFF. As DNA, the CDR3 is TGTGCCAGCAGTCTCGGGGAGGGAAGCAATGAGCAGTTCTTC.

The V call is TRBV6-2 or TRBV6-3, the J call TRBJ1-2; no clear D. V lost 2 bases and J lost 4, with 14 bases in between. Germline V lookup: CDR1 MNHEY, CDR2 SVGEGT. The CDR3 contains 15 residues. The CDR3 loop reads CASSYKGPRPYGYTF. The CDR3 coding sequence is TGTGCCAGCAGTTACAAAGGGCCCCGGCCCTATGGCTACACCTTC.

V gene TRBV7-8 combines with J gene TRBJ1-1, with a tentative D call TRBD1 (6 bases). In germline, CDR1 is SGHVS, CDR2 FQNEAQ. The CDR3 is 15 residues long. Trimming stripped 1 base from V and 3 bases from J, with 12 bases between. The CDR3 DNA sequence: TGTGCCAGCAGCTTAGGCGGCAGGGGTTACACTGAAGCTTTCTTT. As protein: CASSLGGRGYTEAFF.

The J gene is TRBJ1-3, the V gene TRBV7-9, with a possible D match to TRBD1 (5 bases). This CDR3 region has 17 residues. Trimming cost V 5 bases and J 0 bases, with 17 bases left between them. The germline gives CDR1 SEHNR, CDR2 FQNEAQ (reference sequence). The CDR3: CASSQKGEAYSGNTIYF. Written as DNA, the CDR3 is TGTGCCAGCAGCCAAAAAGGGGAGGCCTACTCTGGAAACACCATATATTTT. Based on the CDR3 plus reference TRBV7-9 and TRBJ1-3, the full variable domain is DTGVSQNPRHKITKRGQNVTFRCDPISEHNRLYWYRQTLGQGPEFLTYFQNEAQLEKSRLLSDRFSAERPKGSFSTLEIQRTEQGDSAMYLCASSQKGEAYSGNTIYFGEGSWLTVV.

The chain has TRBV5-4 and TRBJ1-1, with no clear D. Germline V gene lookup returns CDR1 SGHNT and CDR2 YYREEE (reference sequence). Trimming removed 1 base at V and 0 bases at J, with 7 bases between. The CDR3 runs 14 residues. The CDR3 sequence: CASSLYWLNTEAFF. As DNA, the CDR3 is TGTGCCAGCAGCTTGTATTGGTTGAACACTGAAGCTTTCTTT.

This chain uses TRBV28 with TRBJ2-2; D perhaps matches TRBD2 (5 bases). The germline CDR1 and CDR2 sequences are MDHEN and SYDVKM. The CDR3 consists of 13 residues. V shed 6 bases and J shed 6 bases, with 11 bases lying between them. The CDR3 coding sequence is TGTGCCAGCAGAACAACTAGGCCCGGGGAGCTGTTTTTT. Amino acids: CASRTTRPGELFF.